This T cell receptor (beta chain) was identified in a study of T-cell memory formation after mild COVID-19. In its sample, this clonotype was seen many times. No antigen is known for it. Trimming shortened V by 4 bases and J by 6 bases, and 10 bases separated the two germline ends. From germline, CDR1 is MNHEY and CDR2 SVGEGT. CDR3 length equals 13 residues. From the 5' RACE reads, TCRdb called clonotypes with MiXCR, one entry per CDR3 protein. The repertoire includes hundreds of thousands of distinct CDR3 sequences, under 25% of them detected once, and around 20% sits in the top ten. Study outcomes and limitations: Second-wave clones with a day 37 peak had unconfirmed SARS-CoV-2 specificity.

The sequence was collected from a man aged 18 to 35 who had mild COVID-19 (a few samples of this study predate the infection). Cell type and time point are not known. Sequences were obtained from PBMCs or a T cell subset sorted from them (not recorded which). This sequence joins TRBV6-2 or TRBV6-3 and TRBJ2-1; no reliable D call. The CDR3 is CASSSASLNEQFF. The CDR3 coding sequence is TGTGCCAGCAGTTCGGCATCCCTCAATGAGCAGTTCTTC.